This T cell receptor beta chain was captured in a study of blood T cell repertoires in COVID-19. Study-level information: Specimens from acute and convalescent COVID-19 originated in the United States, Italy and Spain. T cells, B-cell-depleted T cells, or PBMCs supplied cDNA or gDNA.

The ends lost 5 bases at V and 0 bases at J; junction bases unmatched: 6. Per the germline V gene, CDR1 is SGHVS and CDR2 is FQNEAQ. The CDR3 length is 16 residues. Those enrolled, adults aged about 18 to 89 years, came from around 24 US areas. Each participant's cohort was designated according to participant-reported clinical history. Measured with immunoSEQ multiplex PCR; TCRdb has only the in-frame clones, and not every one. This table has under 200,000 clones, 89% appearing once. This clonotype was obtained from a young woman who had recovered from COVID-19. This sequence joins TRBV7-8 and TRBJ1-1; 10 nucleotides agree with TRBD1. The sequenced sample consisted of PBMCs or T cells enriched from blood (not recorded which). CDR3 DNA sequence: TGTGCCAGCAGCGAAGGACAGGGGGGAATGAACACTGAAGCTTTCTTT. Residues: CASSEGQGGMNTEAFF.